This T cell receptor (beta chain) was documented in a study of shared clonotypes between healthy human individuals. Study information: Each donor's CD8 memory used one plate, CD8 naive two, each CD4 subset three.

The CDR3 length is 15 residues. Germline V gene data show CDR1 as MNHEY and CDR2 as SVGAGI. The ends were cut back, 6 bases at V and 1 base at J, with 13 bases in the middle. Method: immunoSEQ multiplex PCR; TCRdb's copy keeps in-frame clones and lacks some. This sample yields approximately 2,300,000 clones, of which around 92% are seen a single time; 0.37% belongs to the top ten. Specimen: naive CD4+ T cells from PBMCs. Subset given: CD45RA+ positively selected. The TCR was taken from a man between 18 and 35 years old in good health. Some clones in this sample may be carry-over from other donors' samples. The chain recombines TRBV6-5 with TRBJ1-5, with D possibly TRBD1 on 6 matching bases. The CDR3 loop reads CASRVQGGSNQPQHF. CDR3 DNA sequence: TGTGCCAGCAGGGTACAGGGAGGGAGCAATCAGCCCCAGCATTTT.